This paragraph covers one TCR beta chain sequence. Sequenced by immunoSEQ multiplex PCR; TCRdb stores in-frame clones only, minus some. The table records some 150,000 clones, over 80% of them present only once. The sample is drawn from a study of blood T cell repertoires in COVID-19. V lost 3 bases, J lost 5 bases, and 10 bases stayed unmatched. CDR1 is MGHDK, CDR2 SYGVNS, per germline. The CDR3 has 16 residues. The chain has TRBV25-1 and TRBJ1-2, with 9 nucleotides matching TRBD1. This TCR was sampled from a woman aged 50 to 60 who had recovered from COVID-19. Source material: PBMCs or T cells enriched from blood (not recorded which). The CDR3 region is CASSEGGGQGQYGYTF. The CDR3 region has the DNA TGTGCCAGCAGTGAGGGGGGAGGACAGGGGCAGTATGGCTACACCTTC.